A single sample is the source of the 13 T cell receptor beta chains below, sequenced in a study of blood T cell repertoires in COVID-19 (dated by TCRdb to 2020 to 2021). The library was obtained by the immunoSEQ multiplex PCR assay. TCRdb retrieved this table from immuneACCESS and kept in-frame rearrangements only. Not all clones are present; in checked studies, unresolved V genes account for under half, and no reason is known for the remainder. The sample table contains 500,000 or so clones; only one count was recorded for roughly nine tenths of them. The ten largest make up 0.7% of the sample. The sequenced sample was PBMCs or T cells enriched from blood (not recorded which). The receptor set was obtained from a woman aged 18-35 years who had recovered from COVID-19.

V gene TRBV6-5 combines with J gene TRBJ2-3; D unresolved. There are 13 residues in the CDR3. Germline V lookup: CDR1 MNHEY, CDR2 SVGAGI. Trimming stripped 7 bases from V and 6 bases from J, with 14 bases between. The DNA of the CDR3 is TGTGCCAGCACTCCCCAATCTCAGGATACGCAGTATTTT. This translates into CASTPQSQDTQYF.

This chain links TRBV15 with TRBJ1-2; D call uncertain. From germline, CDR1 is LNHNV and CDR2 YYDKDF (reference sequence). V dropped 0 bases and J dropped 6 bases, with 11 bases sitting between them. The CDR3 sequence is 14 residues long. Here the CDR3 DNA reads TGTGCCACCAGCAGAGATGAGAACTCTGATGGCTACACCTTC. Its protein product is CATSRDENSDGYTF.

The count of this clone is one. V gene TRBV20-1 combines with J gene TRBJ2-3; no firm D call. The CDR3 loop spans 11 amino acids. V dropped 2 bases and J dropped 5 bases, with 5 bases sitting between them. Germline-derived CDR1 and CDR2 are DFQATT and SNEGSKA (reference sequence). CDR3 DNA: TGCAGTGCTAGATGGCAAGATACGCAGTATTTT. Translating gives CSARWQDTQYF.

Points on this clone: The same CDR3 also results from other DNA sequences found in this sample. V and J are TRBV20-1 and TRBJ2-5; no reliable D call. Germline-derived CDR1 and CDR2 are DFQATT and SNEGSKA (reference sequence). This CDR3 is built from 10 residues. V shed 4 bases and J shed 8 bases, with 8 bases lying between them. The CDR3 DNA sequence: TGCAGTGCTATAAGAGAAACCCAGTACTTC. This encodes CSAIRETQYF.

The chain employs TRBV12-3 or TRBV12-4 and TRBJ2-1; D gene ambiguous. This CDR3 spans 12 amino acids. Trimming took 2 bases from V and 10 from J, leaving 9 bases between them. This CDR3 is CASSLIRPEQFF. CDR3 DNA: TGTGCCAGCAGTTTAATCAGGCCGGAGCAGTTCTTC.

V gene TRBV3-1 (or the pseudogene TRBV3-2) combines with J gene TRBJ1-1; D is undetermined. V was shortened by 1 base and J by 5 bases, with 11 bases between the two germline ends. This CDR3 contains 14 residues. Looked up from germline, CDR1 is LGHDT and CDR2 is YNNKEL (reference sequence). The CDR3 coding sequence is TGTGCCAGCAGCCAAGGAGGGTACGAGACTGAAGCTTTCTTT. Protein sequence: CASSQGGYETEAFF.

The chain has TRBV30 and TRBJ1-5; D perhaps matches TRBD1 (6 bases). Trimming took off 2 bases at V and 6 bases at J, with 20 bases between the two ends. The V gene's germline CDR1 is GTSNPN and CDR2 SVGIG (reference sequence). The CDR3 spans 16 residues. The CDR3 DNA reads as TGTGCCTGGAGTAGGGGGTACGGGGCCGAGGGTCAGCCCCAGCATTTT. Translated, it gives CAWSRGYGAEGQPQHF.

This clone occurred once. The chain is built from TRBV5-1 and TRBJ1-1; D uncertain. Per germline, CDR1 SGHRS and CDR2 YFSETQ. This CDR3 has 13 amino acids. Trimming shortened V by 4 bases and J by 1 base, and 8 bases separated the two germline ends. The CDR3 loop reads CASSARRNTEAFF. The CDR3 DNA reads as TGCGCCAGCAGCGCGAGGAGGAACACTGAAGCTTTCTTT.

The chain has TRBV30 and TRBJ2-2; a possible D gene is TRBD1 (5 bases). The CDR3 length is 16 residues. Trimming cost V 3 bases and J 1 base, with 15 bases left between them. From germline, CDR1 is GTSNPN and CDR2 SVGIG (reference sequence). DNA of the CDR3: TGTGCCTGGAGCCCCCGATTGGGGCTGAACACCGGGGAGCTGTTTTTT. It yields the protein CAWSPRLGLNTGELFF.

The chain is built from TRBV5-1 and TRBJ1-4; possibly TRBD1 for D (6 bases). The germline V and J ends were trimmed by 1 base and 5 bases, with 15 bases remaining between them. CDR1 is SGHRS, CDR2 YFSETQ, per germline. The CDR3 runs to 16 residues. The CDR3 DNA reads TGCGCCAGCAGCTTGTCGGTGGCAGGGGCAAATGAAAAACTGTTTTTT. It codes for CASSLSVAGANEKLFF.

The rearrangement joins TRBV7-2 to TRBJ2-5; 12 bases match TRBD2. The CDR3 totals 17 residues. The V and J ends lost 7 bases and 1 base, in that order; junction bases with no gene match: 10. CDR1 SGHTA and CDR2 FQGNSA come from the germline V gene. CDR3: CASTQTSGGLSQETQYF. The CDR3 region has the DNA TGTGCCAGCACCCAGACTAGCGGGGGCCTCTCCCAAGAGACCCAGTACTTC.

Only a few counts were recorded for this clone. The CDR3 nucleotides are TGTGCCGTCAATGGGGCGCGAGGTGAAGCTTTCTTT. This sequence encodes CAVNGARGEAFF. The chain combines TRBV13 with TRBJ1-1, with D possibly matching TRBD1 (5 bases). The CDR3 runs to 12 residues. The V and J ends lost 11 bases and 7 bases respectively, with 17 bases between them. Germline V lookup: CDR1 PRHDT, CDR2 FYEKMQ (reference sequence).

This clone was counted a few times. The CDR3 loop reads CASSHHPKQGPGYGYTF. CDR3 sequence (DNA): TGTGCCAGCAGCCATCACCCCAAACAGGGTCCGGGCTATGGCTACACCTTC. The rearrangement joins TRBV3-1 (or the pseudogene TRBV3-2) to TRBJ1-2; possibly TRBD1 for D (6 bases). Trimming cost V 3 bases and J 4 bases, with 21 bases left between them. This CDR3 is 17 amino acids long. The germline V gene encodes CDR1 LGHDT and CDR2 YNNKEL (reference sequence).